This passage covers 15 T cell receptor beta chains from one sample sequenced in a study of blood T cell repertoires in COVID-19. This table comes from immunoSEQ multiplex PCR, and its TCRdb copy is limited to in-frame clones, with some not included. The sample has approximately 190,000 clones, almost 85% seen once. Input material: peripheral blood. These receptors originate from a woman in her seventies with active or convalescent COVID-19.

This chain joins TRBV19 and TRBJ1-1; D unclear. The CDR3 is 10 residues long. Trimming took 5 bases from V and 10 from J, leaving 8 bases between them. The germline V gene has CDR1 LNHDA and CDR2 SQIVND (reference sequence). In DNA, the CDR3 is TGTGCCAGTAGTGCCGGGATAGCTTTCTTT. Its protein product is CASSAGIAFF.

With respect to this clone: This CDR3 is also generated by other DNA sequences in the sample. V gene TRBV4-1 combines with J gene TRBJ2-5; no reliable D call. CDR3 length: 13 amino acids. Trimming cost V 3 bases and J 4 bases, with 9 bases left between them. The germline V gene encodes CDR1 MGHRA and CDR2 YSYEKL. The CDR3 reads CASSQVRGETQYF. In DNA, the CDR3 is TGCGCCAGCAGCCAGGTTAGAGGAGAGACCCAGTACTTC.

CDR3 nucleotides: TGTGCCACCAGGGCCGGACAGGGGGACACTGAAGCTTTCTTT. This gives the protein CATRAGQGDTEAFF. The J gene is TRBJ1-1, the V gene TRBV24-1, with 10 nucleotides matching TRBD1. From germline, CDR1 is KGHDR and CDR2 SFDVKD. Germline trimming cut 7 bases from V and 3 bases from J; bases unmatched to any gene: 4. The CDR3 loop spans 14 amino acids.

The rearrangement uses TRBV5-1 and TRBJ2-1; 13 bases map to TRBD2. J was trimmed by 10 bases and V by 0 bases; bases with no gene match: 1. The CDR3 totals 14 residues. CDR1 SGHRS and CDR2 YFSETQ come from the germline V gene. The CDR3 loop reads CASSLGGLAGEQFF. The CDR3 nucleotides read TGCGCCAGCAGCTTGGGGGGACTAGCGGGAGAGCAGTTCTTC.

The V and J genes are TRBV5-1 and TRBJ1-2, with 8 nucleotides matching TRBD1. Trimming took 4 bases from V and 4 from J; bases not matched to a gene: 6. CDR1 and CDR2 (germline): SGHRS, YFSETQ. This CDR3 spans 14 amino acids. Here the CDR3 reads CASSPGQAPYGYTF. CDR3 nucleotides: TGCGCCAGCAGCCCGGGACAGGCTCCCTATGGCTACACCTTC.

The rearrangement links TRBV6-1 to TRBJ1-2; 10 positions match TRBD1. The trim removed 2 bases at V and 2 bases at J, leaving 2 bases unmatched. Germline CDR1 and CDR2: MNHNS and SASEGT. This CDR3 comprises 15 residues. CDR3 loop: CASSERGQGNYGYTF. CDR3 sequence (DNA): TGTGCCAGCAGTGAAAGGGGACAGGGGAACTATGGCTACACCTTC.

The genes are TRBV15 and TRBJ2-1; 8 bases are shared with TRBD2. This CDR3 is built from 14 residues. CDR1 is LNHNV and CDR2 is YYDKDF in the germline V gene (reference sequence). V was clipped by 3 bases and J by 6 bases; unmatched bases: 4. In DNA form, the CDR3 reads TGTGCCACCAGCAGGGGACTAGATACCAATGAGCAGTTCTTC. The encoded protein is CATSRGLDTNEQFF.

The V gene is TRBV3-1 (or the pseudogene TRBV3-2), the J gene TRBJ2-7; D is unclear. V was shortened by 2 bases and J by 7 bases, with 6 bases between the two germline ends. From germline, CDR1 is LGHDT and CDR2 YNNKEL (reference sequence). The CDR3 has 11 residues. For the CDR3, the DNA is TGTGCCAGCAGCCAACAGAGGGAGCAGTACTTC. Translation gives CASSQQREQYF.

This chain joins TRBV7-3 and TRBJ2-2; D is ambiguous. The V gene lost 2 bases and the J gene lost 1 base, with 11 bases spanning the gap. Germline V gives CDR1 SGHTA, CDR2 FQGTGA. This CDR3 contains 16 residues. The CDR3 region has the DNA TGTGCCAGCAGCTTATCGCCTAACCGGAACACCGGGGAGCTGTTTTTT. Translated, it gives CASSLSPNRNTGELFF.

The CDR3 bases are TGCGCCAGCAGCTTCGGGACAGGGAACACCGGGGAGCTGTTTTTT. Translated: CASSFGTGNTGELFF. V is TRBV5-1 and J is TRBJ2-2; 8 bases align to TRBD1. The J segment lost 1 base and the V segment lost 2 bases, leaving 1 base of the junction unmatched. CDR3 size: 15 residues. Germline CDR1 is SGHRS and CDR2 is YFSETQ.

Here the CDR3 DNA reads TGTGCCAGCAGGCGACTAGCGGTTAACACAGATACGCAGTATTTT. The encoded protein is CASRRLAVNTDTQYF. The genes are TRBV5-6 and TRBJ2-3; 9 positions agree with TRBD2. Germline values: CDR1 SGHDT, CDR2 YYEEEE. The length of the CDR3 is 15 residues. V lost 5 bases and J lost 2; bases outside the gene matches: 6.

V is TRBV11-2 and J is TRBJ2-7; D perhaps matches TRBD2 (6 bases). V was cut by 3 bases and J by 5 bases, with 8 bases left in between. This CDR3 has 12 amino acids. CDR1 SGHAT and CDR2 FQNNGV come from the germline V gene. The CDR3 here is CASSFGGDEQYF. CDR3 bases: TGTGCCAGCAGCTTTGGCGGGGACGAGCAGTACTTC.

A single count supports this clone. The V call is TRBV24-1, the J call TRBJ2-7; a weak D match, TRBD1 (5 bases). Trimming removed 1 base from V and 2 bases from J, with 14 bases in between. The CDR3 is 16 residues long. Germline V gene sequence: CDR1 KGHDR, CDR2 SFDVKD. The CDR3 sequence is CATSDFPPDTAYEQYF. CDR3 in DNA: TGTGCCACCAGTGATTTTCCCCCGGACACTGCCTACGAGCAGTACTTC.

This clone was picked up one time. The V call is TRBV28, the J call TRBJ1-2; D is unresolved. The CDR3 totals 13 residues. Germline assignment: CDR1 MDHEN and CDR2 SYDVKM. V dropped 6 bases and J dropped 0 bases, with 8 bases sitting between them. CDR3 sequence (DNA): TGTGCCAGCAGGGCATTCACTAACTATGGCTACACCTTC. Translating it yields CASRAFTNYGYTF.

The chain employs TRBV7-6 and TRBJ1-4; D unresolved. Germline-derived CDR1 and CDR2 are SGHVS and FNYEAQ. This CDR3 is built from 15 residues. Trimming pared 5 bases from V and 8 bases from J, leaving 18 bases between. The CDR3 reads CASSKRTQDWEKLFF. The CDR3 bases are TGTGCCAGCAGCAAACGAACCCAGGATTGGGAAAAACTGTTTTTT.